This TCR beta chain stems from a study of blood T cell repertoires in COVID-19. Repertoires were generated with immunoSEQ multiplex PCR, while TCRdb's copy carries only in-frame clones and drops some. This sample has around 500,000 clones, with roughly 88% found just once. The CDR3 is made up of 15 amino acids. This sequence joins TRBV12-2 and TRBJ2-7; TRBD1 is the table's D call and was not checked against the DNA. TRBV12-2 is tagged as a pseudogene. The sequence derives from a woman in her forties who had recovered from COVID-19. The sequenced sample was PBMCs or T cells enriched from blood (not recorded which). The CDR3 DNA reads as TGTGCAAGTCGCTACAATGTAAGAAATAAATACGAGCAGTACTTC. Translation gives CASRYNVRNKYEQYF.